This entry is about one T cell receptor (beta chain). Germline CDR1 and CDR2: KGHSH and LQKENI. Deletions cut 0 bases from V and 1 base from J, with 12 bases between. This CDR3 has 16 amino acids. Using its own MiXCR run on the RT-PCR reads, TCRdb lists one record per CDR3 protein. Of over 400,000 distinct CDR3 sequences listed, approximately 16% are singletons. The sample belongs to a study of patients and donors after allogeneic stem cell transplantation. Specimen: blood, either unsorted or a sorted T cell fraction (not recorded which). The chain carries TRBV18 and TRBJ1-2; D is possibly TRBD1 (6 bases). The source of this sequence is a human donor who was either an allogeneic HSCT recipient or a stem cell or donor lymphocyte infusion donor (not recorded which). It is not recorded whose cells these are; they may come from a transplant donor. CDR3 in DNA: TGTGCCAGCTCACCACCAGGGGGGCCAGGTAACTATGGCTACACCTTC. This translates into CASSPPGGPGNYGYTF.